This passage covers 9 T cell receptor beta chains from one sample sequenced in a study of blood T cell repertoires in COVID-19. The repertoire was sequenced with immunoSEQ multiplex PCR; TCRdb's copy has only in-frame clones and lacks some. The table has around 240,000 clones, about 89% seen once. The source material was PBMCs or T cells enriched from blood (not recorded which). Receptors were obtained from a human donor in a cohort exposed to, infected with or recovered from COVID-19 (not recorded which). The donor label of this sample is uncertain.

The chain combines TRBV4-1 with TRBJ2-3, with 10 nucleotides matching TRBD2. Per germline, CDR1 MGHRA and CDR2 YSYEKL. V lost 4 bases to trimming and J lost 2 bases; unmatched junction nucleotides: 6. The CDR3 consists of 16 residues. The CDR3 reads CASSRLLAGHTDTQYF. CDR3 DNA sequence: TGCGCCAGCAGCCGCTTACTAGCGGGGCACACAGATACGCAGTATTTT.

Regarding this clone: Other DNA sequences within the sample encode an identical CDR3. This chain connects TRBV6-2 or TRBV6-3 to TRBJ1-2; 7 nucleotides agree with TRBD1. V lost 5 bases and J lost 4; bases outside the gene matches: 4. CDR3 length equals 13 residues. The V gene's germline CDR1 is MNHEY and CDR2 SVGEGT. The CDR3 sequence is CASSRRDSYGYTF. Here the CDR3 DNA reads TGTGCCAGCAGTCGCCGGGACAGCTATGGCTACACCTTC.

A single count supports this clone. The CDR3 nucleotides are TGTGCCAGCAGTTACTACGGGACAGGGGGCGACGTGAATGGCTACACCTTC. Encoded protein: CASSYYGTGGDVNGYTF. The chain carries TRBV6-2 or TRBV6-3 and TRBJ1-2, with 12 bases aligning to TRBD1. The CDR3 has 17 residues. Germline V gives CDR1 MNHEY, CDR2 SVGEGT. V dropped 1 base and J dropped 6; count of bases not matched to a gene: 9.

Note on this clone: The sample contains more than one DNA sequence encoding this CDR3. The gene calls are TRBV9 and TRBJ1-6; no definite D call. Per the germline V gene, CDR1 is SGDLS and CDR2 is YYNGEE. V was clipped by 0 bases and J by 8 bases, with 6 bases between them. This CDR3 has 13 amino acids. CDR3 bases: TGTGCCAGCAGCGTAGGGAGGGATTCACCCCTCCACTTT. Translated: CASSVGRDSPLHF.

The chain has TRBV5-5 and TRBJ1-6; perhaps TRBD1 as D (6 bases). Trimming left V 4 bases short and J 10 bases short, with 15 bases between. The CDR3 spans 14 residues. CDR1 is SGHKS, CDR2 YYEKEE, per germline (reference sequence). The CDR3 coding sequence is TGTGCCAGCAGCCTCGGGGACATCAAATCACCCCTCCACTTT. Translated, it gives CASSLGDIKSPLHF.

V and J are TRBV30 and TRBJ1-2, with a weak D call TRBD1 (5 bases). The CDR3 runs 13 residues. Germline CDR1 is GTSNPN and CDR2 is SVGIG (reference sequence). V dropped 4 bases and J dropped 7 bases, with 16 bases sitting between them. The chain's CDR3 is CAWNGFKRGGYTF. For the CDR3, the DNA is TGTGCCTGGAATGGCTTTAAAAGGGGTGGCTACACCTTC. Drawing the rest from reference TRBV30 and TRBJ1-2, the complete variable domain is SQTIHQWPATLVQPVGSPLSLECTVEGTSNPNLYWYRQAAGRGLQLLFYSVGIGQISSEVPQNLSASRPQDRQFILSSKKLLLSDSGFYLCAWNGFKRGGYTFGSGTRLTVV.

This chain connects TRBV7-6 to TRBJ2-5; 9 positions agree with TRBD1. With 6 bases clipped from V and 2 bases from J, the junction kept 7 bases outside the gene matches. Germline V lookup: CDR1 SGHVS, CDR2 FNYEAQ. This CDR3 has 15 residues. In nucleotides, the CDR3 is TGTGCCAGCAGGGTCCGGGACAGGGCTCAAGAGACCCAGTACTTC. Translation gives CASRVRDRAQETQYF.

The gene calls are TRBV5-5 and TRBJ2-7, with D possibly TRBD2 on 6 matching bases. Germline V gene sequence: CDR1 SGHKS, CDR2 YYEKEE (reference sequence). The CDR3 runs 13 residues. V was shortened by 3 bases and J by 4 bases, with 11 bases between the two germline ends. CDR3: CASSWGDGYEQYF. The DNA for the CDR3 is TGTGCCAGCAGCTGGGGGGACGGTTACGAGCAGTACTTC.

This chain connects TRBV30 to TRBJ2-7; D possibly corresponds to TRBD1 (7 bases). The germline V gene encodes CDR1 GTSNPN and CDR2 SVGIG (reference sequence). Trimming pared 4 bases from V and 4 bases from J, leaving 11 bases between. This CDR3 contains 12 residues. The CDR3 DNA reads TGTGCCTGGACAGGGGGGAATTACGAGCAGTACTTC. Translating gives CAWTGGNYEQYF.